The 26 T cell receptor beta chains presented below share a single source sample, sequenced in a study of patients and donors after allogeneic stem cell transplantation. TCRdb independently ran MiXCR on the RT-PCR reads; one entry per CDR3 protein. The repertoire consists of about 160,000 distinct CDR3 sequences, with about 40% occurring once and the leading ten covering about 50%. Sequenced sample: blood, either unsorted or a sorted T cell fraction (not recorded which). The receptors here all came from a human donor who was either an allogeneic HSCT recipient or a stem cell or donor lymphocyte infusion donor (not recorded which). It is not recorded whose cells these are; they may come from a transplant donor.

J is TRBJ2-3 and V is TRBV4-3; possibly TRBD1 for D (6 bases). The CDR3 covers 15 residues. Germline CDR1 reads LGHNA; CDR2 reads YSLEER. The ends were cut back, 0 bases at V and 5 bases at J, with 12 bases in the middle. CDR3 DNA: TGCGCCAGCAGCCAAGATTGGGGGCGCGTAGATACGCAGTATTTT. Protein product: CASSQDWGRVDTQYF.

CDR3: CASSLAPDRGQETQYF. The CDR3 DNA reads as TGTGCCAGCAGTTTGGCCCCGGACAGGGGGCAAGAGACCCAGTACTTC. The chain couples TRBV12-3 or TRBV12-4 to TRBJ2-5; 10 bases are a match to TRBD1. The CDR3 spans 16 residues. The ends lost 3 bases at V and 2 bases at J; junction bases unmatched: 6.

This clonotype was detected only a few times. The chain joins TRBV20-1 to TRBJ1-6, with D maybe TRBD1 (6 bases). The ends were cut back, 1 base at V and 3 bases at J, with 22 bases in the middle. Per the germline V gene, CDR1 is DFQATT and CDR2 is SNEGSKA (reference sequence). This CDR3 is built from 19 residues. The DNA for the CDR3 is TGCAGTGCTAGAGCGGCCAGGGGTTATACATCCGACTATAATTCACCCCTCCACTTT. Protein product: CSARAARGYTSDYNSPLHF.

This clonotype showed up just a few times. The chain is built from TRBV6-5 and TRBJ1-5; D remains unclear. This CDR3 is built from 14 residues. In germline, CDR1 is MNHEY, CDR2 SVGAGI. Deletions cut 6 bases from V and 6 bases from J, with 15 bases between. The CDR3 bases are TGTGCCAGCAGCTATAGAATAACCGGTCAGCCCCAGCATTTT. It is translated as CASSYRITGQPQHF.

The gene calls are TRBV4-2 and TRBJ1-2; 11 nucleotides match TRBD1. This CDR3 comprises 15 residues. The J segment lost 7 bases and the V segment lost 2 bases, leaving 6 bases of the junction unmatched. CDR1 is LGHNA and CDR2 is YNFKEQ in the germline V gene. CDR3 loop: CASSQPPGQGGGYTF. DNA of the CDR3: TGTGCCAGCAGCCAACCCCCGGGACAGGGGGGTGGCTACACCTTC.

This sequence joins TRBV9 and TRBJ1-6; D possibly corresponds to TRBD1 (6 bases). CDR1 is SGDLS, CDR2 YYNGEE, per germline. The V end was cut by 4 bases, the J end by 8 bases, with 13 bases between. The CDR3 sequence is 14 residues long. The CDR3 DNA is TGTGCCAGCAGCATTGACGGGGGGCATTCACCCCTCCACTTT. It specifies CASSIDGGHSPLHF. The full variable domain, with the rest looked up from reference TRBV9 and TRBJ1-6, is DSGVTQTPKHLITATGQRVTLRCSPRSGDLSVYWYQQSLDQGLQFLIQYYNGEERAKGNILERFSAQQFPDLHSELNLSSLELGDSALYFCASSIDGGHSPLHFGNGTRLTVT.

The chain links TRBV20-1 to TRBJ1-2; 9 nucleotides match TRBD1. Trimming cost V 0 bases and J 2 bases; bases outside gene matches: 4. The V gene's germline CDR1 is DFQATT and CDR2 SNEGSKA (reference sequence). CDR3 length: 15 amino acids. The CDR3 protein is CSARENRGRNYGYTF. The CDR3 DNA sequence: TGCAGTGCTAGAGAAAACAGGGGGCGCAACTATGGCTACACCTTC.

The CDR3 region is CASRWEGANTEAFF. Written as DNA, the CDR3 is TGTGCCAGCAGGTGGGAGGGAGCGAACACTGAAGCTTTCTTT. The chain has TRBV2 and TRBJ1-1; D is unclear. This CDR3 comprises 14 residues. Germline CDR1 and CDR2: SNHLY and FYNNEI. The V end lost 6 bases, the J end lost 1 base, and 12 bases lay between the germline ends.

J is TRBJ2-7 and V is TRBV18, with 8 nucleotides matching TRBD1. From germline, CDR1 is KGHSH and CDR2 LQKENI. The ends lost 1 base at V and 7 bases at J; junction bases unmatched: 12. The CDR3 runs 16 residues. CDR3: CASSPLTGGSLGEQYV. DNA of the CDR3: TGTGCCAGCTCACCACTTACAGGGGGTTCATTAGGAGAGCAGTACGTC.

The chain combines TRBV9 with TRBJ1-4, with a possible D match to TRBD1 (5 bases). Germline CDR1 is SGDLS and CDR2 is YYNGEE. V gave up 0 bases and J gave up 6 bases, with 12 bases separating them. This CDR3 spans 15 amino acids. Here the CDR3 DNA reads TGTGCCAGCAGCGTAGAGCAGGGAGGAGATGAAAAACTGTTTTTT. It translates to CASSVEQGGDEKLFF.

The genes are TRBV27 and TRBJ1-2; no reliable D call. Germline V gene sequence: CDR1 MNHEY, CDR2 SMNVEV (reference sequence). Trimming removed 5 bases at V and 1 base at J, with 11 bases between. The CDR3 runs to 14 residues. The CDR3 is CASSSSSRNYGYTF. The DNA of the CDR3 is TGTGCCAGCAGTAGTTCCAGTCGTAACTATGGCTACACCTTC.

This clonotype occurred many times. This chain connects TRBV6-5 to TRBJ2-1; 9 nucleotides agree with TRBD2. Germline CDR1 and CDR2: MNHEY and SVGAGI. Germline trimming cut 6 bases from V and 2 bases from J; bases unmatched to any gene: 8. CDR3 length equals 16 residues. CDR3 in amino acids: CASSDLGGGAYNEQFF. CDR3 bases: TGTGCCAGCAGCGACCTTGGCGGGGGGGCCTACAATGAGCAGTTCTTC.

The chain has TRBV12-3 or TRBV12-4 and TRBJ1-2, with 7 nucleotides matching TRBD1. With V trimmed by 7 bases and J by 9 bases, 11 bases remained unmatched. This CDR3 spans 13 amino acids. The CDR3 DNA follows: TGTGCCAGCACCCCGGGGACAGTGAGGAGCTACACCTTC. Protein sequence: CASTPGTVRSYTF.

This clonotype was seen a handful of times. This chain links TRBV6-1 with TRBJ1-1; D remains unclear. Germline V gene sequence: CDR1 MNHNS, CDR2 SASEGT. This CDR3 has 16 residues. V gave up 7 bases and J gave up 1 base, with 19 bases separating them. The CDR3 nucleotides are TGTGCCAGCACCGAGATGACCCCGACCCCGAACACTGAAGCTTTCTTT. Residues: CASTEMTPTPNTEAFF.

The CDR3 DNA sequence: TGCGCCAGCAGCTACTGGACTAGCGGGGGCAACAATGAGCAGTTCTTC. It is translated as CASSYWTSGGNNEQFF. The V and J genes are TRBV5-1 and TRBJ2-1; 13 bases are a match to TRBD2. This CDR3 spans 16 amino acids. Looked up from germline, CDR1 is SGHRS and CDR2 is YFSETQ. V lost 3 bases, J lost 5 bases, and 5 bases stayed unmatched. Looking up the rest from reference TRBV5-1 and TRBJ2-1 gives the full variable domain: KAGVTQTPRYLIKTRGQQVTLSCSPISGHRSVSWYQQTPGQGLQFLFEYFSETQRNKGNFPGRFSGRQFSNSRSEMNVSTLELGDSALYLCASSYWTSGGNNEQFFGPGTRLTVL.

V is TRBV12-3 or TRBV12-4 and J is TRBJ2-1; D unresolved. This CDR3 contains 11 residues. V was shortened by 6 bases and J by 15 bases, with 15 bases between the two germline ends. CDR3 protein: CASRWGPESFF. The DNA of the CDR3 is TGTGCCAGCAGGTGGGGTCCCGAATCGTTCTTC.

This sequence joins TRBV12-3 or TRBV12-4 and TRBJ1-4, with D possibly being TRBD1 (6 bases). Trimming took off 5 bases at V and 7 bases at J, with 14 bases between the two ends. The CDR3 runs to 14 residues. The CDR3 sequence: CASSPDRLLEKLFF. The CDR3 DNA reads TGTGCCAGCAGTCCCGACAGGCTCCTTGAAAAACTGTTTTTT.

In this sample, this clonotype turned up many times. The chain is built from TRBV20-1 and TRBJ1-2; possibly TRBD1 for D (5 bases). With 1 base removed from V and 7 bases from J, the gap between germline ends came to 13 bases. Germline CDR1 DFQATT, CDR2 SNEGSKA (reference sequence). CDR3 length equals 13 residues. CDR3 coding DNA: TGCAGTGCTAGAGGCGGGGCCCAATCTGGCTACACCTTC. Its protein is CSARGGAQSGYTF.

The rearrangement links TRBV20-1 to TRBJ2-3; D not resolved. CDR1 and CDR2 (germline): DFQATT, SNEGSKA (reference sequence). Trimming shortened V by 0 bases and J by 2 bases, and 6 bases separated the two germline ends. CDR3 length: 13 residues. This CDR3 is CSAREGYTDTQYF. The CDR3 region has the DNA TGCAGTGCTAGAGAGGGCTACACAGATACGCAGTATTTT.

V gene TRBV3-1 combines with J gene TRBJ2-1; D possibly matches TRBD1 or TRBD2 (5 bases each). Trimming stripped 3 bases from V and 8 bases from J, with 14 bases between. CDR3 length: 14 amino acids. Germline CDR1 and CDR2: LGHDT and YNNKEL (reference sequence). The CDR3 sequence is CASSQLLGAYEQFF. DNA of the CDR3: TGTGCCAGCAGCCAGCTGCTCGGGGCCTATGAGCAGTTCTTC.

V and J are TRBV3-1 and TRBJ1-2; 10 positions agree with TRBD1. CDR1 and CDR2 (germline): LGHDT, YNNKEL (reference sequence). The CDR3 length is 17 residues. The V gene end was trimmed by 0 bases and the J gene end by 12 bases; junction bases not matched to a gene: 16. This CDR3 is CASSQDHGDRGKASNTF. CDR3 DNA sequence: TGTGCCAGCAGCCAAGATCATGGGGACAGGGGAAAAGCGAGCAACACCTTC.

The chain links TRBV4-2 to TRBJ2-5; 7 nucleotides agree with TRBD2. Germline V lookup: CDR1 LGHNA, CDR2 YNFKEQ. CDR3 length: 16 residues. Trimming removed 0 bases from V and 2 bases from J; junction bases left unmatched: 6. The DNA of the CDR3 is TGTGCCAGCAGCCAAGATCGCGGGGGACCACAAGAGACCCAGTACTTC. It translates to CASSQDRGGPQETQYF.

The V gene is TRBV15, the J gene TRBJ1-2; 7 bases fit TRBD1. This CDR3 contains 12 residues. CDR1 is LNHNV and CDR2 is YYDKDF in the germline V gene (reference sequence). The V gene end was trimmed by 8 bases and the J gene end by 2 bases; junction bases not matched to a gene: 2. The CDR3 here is CATGQENYGYTF. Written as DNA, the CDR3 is TGTGCCACCGGACAGGAGAACTATGGCTACACCTTC.

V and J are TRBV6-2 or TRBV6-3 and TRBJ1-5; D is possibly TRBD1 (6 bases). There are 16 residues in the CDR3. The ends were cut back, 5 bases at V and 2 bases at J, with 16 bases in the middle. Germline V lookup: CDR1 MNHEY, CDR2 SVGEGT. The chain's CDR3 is CASSEALTGRNQPQHF. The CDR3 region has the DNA TGTGCCAGCAGTGAAGCTTTGACAGGCCGCAATCAGCCCCAGCATTTT.

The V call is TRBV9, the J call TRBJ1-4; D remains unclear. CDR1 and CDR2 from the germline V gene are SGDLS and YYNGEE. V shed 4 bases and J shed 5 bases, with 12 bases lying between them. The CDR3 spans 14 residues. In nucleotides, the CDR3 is TGTGCCAGCAGCACCGACGGAACGAATGAAAAACTGTTTTTT. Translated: CASSTDGTNEKLFF.

The CDR3 loop is CASSLLSTDTQYF. The CDR3 DNA follows: TGTGCCAGCAGCTTGTTGAGCACAGATACGCAGTATTTT. The chain is built from TRBV12-3 or TRBV12-4 and TRBJ2-3; D gene ambiguous. The V gene lost 6 bases and the J gene lost 0 bases, with 7 bases spanning the gap. The CDR3 contains 13 residues.